These 24 T cell receptor beta chains were sequenced from one sample in a study of cytomegalovirus exposure and HLA in healthy donors. Primers: 60 Vbeta forward and 13 Jbeta reverse. Profiling relied on immunoSEQ multiplex PCR, and the TCRdb table lists in-frame clones only, not all of them. The table records 150,000 to 200,000 clones, roughly 83% of them present only once. Specimen: PBMCs. These receptors originate from a woman in her forties or fifties in good health and CMV-seronegative.

CDR3 sequence (DNA): TGTGCCAGCAGCCCCGGTCGAGTCGGCACTGAAGCTTTCTTT. Protein product: CASSPGRVGTEAFF. The J gene is TRBJ1-1, the V gene TRBV6-6; no reliable D call. Trimming removed 6 bases at V and 4 bases at J, with 15 bases between. The CDR3 runs 14 residues. The germline V gene has CDR1 MNHNY and CDR2 SVGAGI (reference sequence).

The rearrangement links TRBV7-2 to TRBJ1-2, with a weak D call TRBD1 (5 bases). This CDR3 region has 14 residues. Germline V gives CDR1 SGHTA, CDR2 FQGNSA. Trimming cost V 5 bases and J 5 bases, with 15 bases left between them. CDR3 sequence: CASSPGGVRYGYTF. CDR3 bases: TGTGCCAGCAGCCCGGGGGGGGTCCGATATGGCTACACCTTC.

The chain has TRBV29-1 and TRBJ2-1; 11 bases fit TRBD2. This CDR3 is 14 amino acids long. Per the germline V gene, CDR1 is SQVTM and CDR2 is ANQGSEA. V trimming: 6 bases; J trimming: 5 bases; junction bases outside the gene matches: 6. DNA for the CDR3: TGCAGCGTAGACCCGGGACTAGCGGACAATGAGCAGTTCTTC. Translation: CSVDPGLADNEQFF.

The genes are TRBV28 and TRBJ2-1; 9 bases are a match to TRBD2. The V segment lost 5 bases and the J segment 4 bases; nucleotides outside the gene matches: 6. The V gene's germline CDR1 is MDHEN and CDR2 SYDVKM. This CDR3 is 15 amino acids long. The CDR3: CASSPGLAQYNEQFF. The CDR3 bases are TGTGCCAGCAGTCCTGGACTAGCGCAATACAATGAGCAGTTCTTC.

The gene calls are TRBV20-1 and TRBJ2-7; D remains unclear. This CDR3 has 11 amino acids. CDR1 and CDR2 from the germline V gene are DFQATT and SNEGSKA (reference sequence). V was cut by 5 bases and J by 4 bases, with 9 bases left in between. The CDR3 loop reads CSAAHEYEQYF. DNA for the CDR3: TGCAGTGCTGCGCACGAGTACGAGCAGTACTTC.

V usage is TRBV7-9 and J usage is TRBJ2-1; 8 bases are shared with TRBD1. The CDR3 spans 14 residues. The junction had 4 bases not matched to a gene; V was cut back by 2 bases and J by 7 bases. Germline CDR1 and CDR2: SEHNR and FQNEAQ (reference sequence). CDR3 sequence (DNA): TGTGCCAGCAGCTTAAGGCAGGGGGCAAATGAGCAGTTCTTC. This translates into CASSLRQGANEQFF.

The chain uses TRBV29-1 and TRBJ2-3; TRBD2 agrees at 8 bases. In germline, CDR1 is SQVTM, CDR2 ANQGSEA. CDR3 length: 14 amino acids. J gave up 0 bases and V 6 bases, and 5 bases lay outside the gene matches. CDR3 in DNA: TGCAGCGTCCGTAGCGGGGCTAGCACAGATACGCAGTATTTT. Its protein product is CSVRSGASTDTQYF.

The chain employs TRBV7-8 and TRBJ2-7; TRBD2 aligns across 10 bases. Germline CDR1 and CDR2: SGHVS and FQNEAQ. CDR3 size: 15 residues. Losses at the gene ends were 5 bases for V and 2 bases for J; bases not matched to a gene: 6. The CDR3 DNA sequence: TGTGCCAGCAGCCGGGGACTAGCGCCTACCTACGAGCAGTACTTC. Protein product: CASSRGLAPTYEQYF.

The chain uses TRBV14 and TRBJ2-1, with D tentatively TRBD2 (6 bases). Looked up from germline, CDR1 is SGHDN and CDR2 is FVKESK. V was clipped by 5 bases and J by 4 bases, with 21 bases between them. CDR3 length equals 17 residues. The CDR3 here is CASSKGRREIKYNEQFF. For the CDR3, the DNA is TGTGCCAGCAGCAAAGGGAGACGGGAGATTAAATACAATGAGCAGTTCTTC.

The V call is TRBV25-1, the J call TRBJ2-1; D is undetermined. The germline V gene encodes CDR1 MGHDK and CDR2 SYGVNS. The CDR3 covers 15 residues. Trimming pared 7 bases from V and 0 bases from J, leaving 13 bases between. CDR3 DNA sequence: TGTGCCAGCACCTCGCCATACAGCTCCTACAATGAGCAGTTCTTC. Translation: CASTSPYSSYNEQFF.

The chain links TRBV19 to TRBJ2-1; 8 bases are shared with TRBD1. From germline, CDR1 is LNHDA and CDR2 SQIVND (reference sequence). The CDR3 consists of 17 residues. The V and J ends lost 5 bases and 0 bases, in that order; junction bases with no gene match: 9. The CDR3 spells CASSGQGGWSSYNEQFF. The DNA for the CDR3 is TGTGCCAGTAGTGGACAGGGAGGATGGAGCTCCTACAATGAGCAGTTCTTC.

This clone has more than one count but fewer than ten. This chain links TRBV4-3 with TRBJ1-5; no definite D call. Germline loops: CDR1 LGHNA, CDR2 YSLEER. The V end was cut by 0 bases, the J end by 2 bases, with 11 bases between. The CDR3 covers 16 residues. CDR3 DNA sequence: TGCGCCAGCAGCCAAGAATTGGGCCGGCGCAATCAGCCCCAGCATTTT. Residues: CASSQELGRRNQPQHF.

The gene calls are TRBV6-5 and TRBJ1-5; D remains ambiguous. Between the trimmed V and J ends, which lost 6 bases and 6 bases, there was a span of 15 bases. The CDR3 is 14 residues long. Looked up from germline, CDR1 is MNHEY and CDR2 is SVGAGI. The CDR3 nucleotides read TGTGCCAGCAGCCTAGATAACTGGAGTCAGCCCCAGCATTTT. As protein: CASSLDNWSQPQHF.

The J gene is TRBJ1-3, the V gene TRBV14, with 8 nucleotides matching TRBD1. V shed 0 bases, J shed 5 bases, and the junction held 6 bases outside the gene matches. CDR1 is SGHDN, CDR2 FVKESK, per germline. The CDR3 is 16 residues long. CDR3: CASSQDLGQGRNTIYF. The DNA of the CDR3 is TGTGCCAGCAGCCAAGATCTCGGACAGGGTCGAAACACCATATATTTT.

In DNA, the CDR3 is TGTGCCAGCAGCGTTACAGGGTTTAGGAATTCACCCCTCCACTTT. Translation gives CASSVTGFRNSPLHF. V and J are TRBV9 and TRBJ1-6, with a possible D match to TRBD1 (6 bases). Germline CDR1 SGDLS, CDR2 YYNGEE. The CDR3 has 15 residues. V was trimmed by 2 bases and J by 7 bases, leaving 13 bases between them.

The gene calls are TRBV19 and TRBJ2-3; TRBD1 matches at 7 bases. Germline CDR1 is LNHDA and CDR2 is SQIVND (reference sequence). This CDR3 spans 15 amino acids. V trimming: 6 bases; J trimming: 7 bases; junction bases outside the gene matches: 13. CDR3 in amino acids: CASSDRQGSAHTQYF. The CDR3 region has the DNA TGTGCCAGTAGCGATAGACAGGGTTCAGCTCATACGCAGTATTTT. Full variable domain (missing parts from reference TRBV19 and TRBJ2-3): DGGITQSPKYLFRKEGQNVTLSCEQNLNHDAMYWYRQDPGQGLRLIYYSQIVNDFQKGDIAEGYSVSREKKESFPLTVTSAQKNPTAFYLCASSDRQGSAHTQYFGPGTRLTVL.

This chain connects TRBV9 to TRBJ2-6, with 8 bases identical to TRBD2. Unmatched junction bases numbered 19, after V lost 4 bases and J lost 4 bases. The CDR3 has 20 residues. Germline-derived CDR1 and CDR2 are SGDLS and YYNGEE. CDR3 nucleotide sequence: TGTGCCAGCAGCCCTTCACTAGCGGCCCACTTATCGGGAGGGGCCAACGTCCTGACTTTC. Its translation is CASSPSLAAHLSGGANVLTF.

This clone occurred a few times. CDR3 protein: CASFTQGAQKTEAFF. CDR3 bases: TGTGCCAGTTTCACACAGGGGGCGCAAAAAACTGAAGCTTTCTTT. The chain links TRBV19 to TRBJ1-1, with 9 bases matching TRBD1. The junction had 12 bases not matched to a gene; V was cut back by 8 bases and J by 5 bases. The CDR3 loop spans 15 amino acids. CDR1 is LNHDA, CDR2 SQIVND, per germline (reference sequence).

The V and J genes are TRBV5-1 and TRBJ2-7; the match to TRBD1 covers 7 bases. V shed 2 bases and J 7 bases; nucleotides not matched to a gene: 6. Germline values: CDR1 SGHRS, CDR2 YFSETQ. The CDR3 runs to 13 residues. CDR3 nucleotide sequence: TGCGCCAGCAGCTTCTCACAGGGGAAGGAGCAGTACTTC. Residues: CASSFSQGKEQYF.

The J gene is TRBJ1-1, the V gene TRBV27; 7 bases map to TRBD1. V lost 6 bases to trimming and J lost 1 base; unmatched junction nucleotides: 5. Germline assignment: CDR1 MNHEY and CDR2 SMNVEV (reference sequence). The CDR3 loop spans 14 amino acids. The CDR3 DNA sequence: TGTGCCAGCAGCCGACAGGGAACGAACACTGAAGCTTTCTTT. This translates into CASSRQGTNTEAFF.

The rearrangement links TRBV4-3 to TRBJ2-5, with 7 bases aligning to TRBD2. CDR1 is LGHNA and CDR2 is YSLEER in the germline V gene. The trim removed 0 bases at V and 2 bases at J, leaving 6 bases unmatched. The length of the CDR3 is 16 residues. DNA for the CDR3: TGCGCCAGCAGCCAAGATTGGGCGGGGGATCAAGAGACCCAGTACTTC. It codes for CASSQDWAGDQETQYF.

The genes are TRBV4-3 and TRBJ1-4; 7 positions agree with TRBD1. J was trimmed by 8 bases and V by 1 base; bases with no gene match: 7. The germline CDR1 and CDR2 sequences are LGHNA and YSLEER. This CDR3 spans 15 amino acids. The CDR3 nucleotides read TGCGCCAGCAGCCAAGTACAGGGGACCCGGGAAAAACTGTTTTTT. Translated: CASSQVQGTREKLFF.

The chain recombines TRBV6-1 with TRBJ1-5; D gene ambiguous. V gave up 4 bases and J gave up 0 bases, with 13 bases separating them. CDR1 is MNHNS and CDR2 is SASEGT in the germline V gene. The CDR3 sequence is 16 residues long. Here the CDR3 DNA reads TGTGCCAGCAGTGTAGCAGGAGTTAGTAGCAATCAGCCCCAGCATTTT. It is translated as CASSVAGVSSNQPQHF.

This clone was seen a single time. The chain carries TRBV10-2 and TRBJ2-1; the D gene is possibly TRBD2 (5 bases). The CDR3 totals 15 residues. V dropped 2 bases and J dropped 4 bases, with 12 bases sitting between them. The germline V gene has CDR1 WSHSY and CDR2 SAAADI. The CDR3 protein is CASSEASRNYNEQFF. For the CDR3, the DNA is TGCGCCAGCAGTGAGGCTAGCCGCAATTACAATGAGCAGTTCTTC.